Each of the 29 T cell receptor beta chains below was sequenced from the same sample in a study of T cells in Graves' hyperthyroidism and ophthalmopathy. There were TCR beta CDR3 regions amplified from RNA transcripts. The primer set for the first-round RT-PCR of the TCR CDR3 was HTBI. MiXCR, applied by TCRdb to the multiplex PCR reads, yields one record per CDR3 protein. The sample consists of some 350,000 distinct CDR3 sequences, more than 20% of them appearing once. The source material was blood. These receptors were collected from a man aged 50-60 years with Graves' hyperthyroidism.

The V and J genes are TRBV6-2 or TRBV6-3 and TRBJ2-2; possible D gene TRBD2, 6 bases. This CDR3 has 17 amino acids. Germline values: CDR1 MNHEY, CDR2 SVGEGT. V was shortened by 0 bases and J by 4 bases, with 15 bases between the two germline ends. In DNA, the CDR3 is TGTGCCAGCAGTTACTCGAGGTTTGCGGGACTCACCGGGGAGCTGTTTTTT. Amino acids: CASSYSRFAGLTGELFF.

This clonotype was picked up a small number of times. J is TRBJ2-5 and V is TRBV6-5; 12 bases fit TRBD2. The CDR3 loop spans 16 amino acids. Germline CDR1 is MNHEY and CDR2 is SVGAGI. With 2 bases clipped from V and 1 base from J, the junction kept 2 bases outside the gene matches. CDR3 coding DNA: TGTGCCAGCAGTTACAGGACTAGCGGGGTCCAAGAGACCCAGTACTTC. It codes for CASSYRTSGVQETQYF.

This clonotype was recorded a few times. V usage is TRBV20-1 and J usage is TRBJ1-1, with 8 bases fitting TRBD1. CDR3 length: 13 residues. Unmatched junction bases numbered 3, after V lost 1 base and J lost 5 bases. Germline assignment: CDR1 DFQATT and CDR2 SNEGSKA (reference sequence). The CDR3 reads CSARGTGLTEAFF. The CDR3 DNA is TGCAGTGCTAGAGGGACAGGGCTTACTGAAGCTTTCTTT.

Note on this clonotype: This could be a read error, since a much larger clone is one nucleotide away. This sequence joins TRBV28 and TRBJ1-1; 7 nucleotides agree with TRBD1. Germline V gives CDR1 MDHEN, CDR2 SYDVKM. The CDR3 length is 15 residues. In nucleotides, the CDR3 is TGTGCCTGCAGTGACTACAAACAGGGGTACACTGAAGCTTTCTTT. It codes for CACSDYKQGYTEAFF.

This clonotype was detected many times. The chain joins TRBV19 to TRBJ1-1; D is unclear. This CDR3 spans 13 amino acids. V was shortened by 5 bases and J by 0 bases, with 7 bases between the two germline ends. Looked up from germline, CDR1 is LNHDA and CDR2 is SQIVND (reference sequence). For the CDR3, the DNA is TGTGCCAGTAGTCTGCTCATGAACACTGAAGCTTTCTTT. Amino acid sequence: CASSLLMNTEAFF.

The chain uses TRBV27 and TRBJ2-3; 9 positions match TRBD2. The CDR3 is made up of 13 amino acids. The germline V gene has CDR1 MNHEY and CDR2 SMNVEV (reference sequence). V dropped 8 bases and J dropped 4; count of bases not matched to a gene: 4. The CDR3 DNA reads as TGTGCCAGCCGGCGGGAGGGCGCAGATACGCAGTATTTT. Residues: CASRREGADTQYF.

J is TRBJ2-1 and V is TRBV12-3 or TRBV12-4; D call uncertain. V lost 2 bases and J lost 8, with 16 bases in between. This CDR3 region has 15 residues. The CDR3 sequence: CASSLSRTRIHEQFF. The CDR3 DNA sequence: TGTGCCAGCAGTTTATCGAGGACCAGGATCCATGAGCAGTTCTTC.

This clonotype appeared a few times. This chain uses TRBV5-6 with TRBJ1-1; D is undetermined. The CDR3 has 14 amino acids. Trimming removed 4 bases from V and 3 bases from J, with 13 bases in between. Germline loops: CDR1 SGHDT, CDR2 YYEEEE. The CDR3 loop reads CASSGSGGYTEAFF. The CDR3 DNA follows: TGTGCCAGCAGCGGCTCAGGAGGGTACACTGAAGCTTTCTTT.

J is TRBJ1-2 and V is TRBV7-9; 7 nucleotides agree with TRBD1. This CDR3 spans 13 amino acids. J gave up 8 bases and V 0 bases, and 3 bases lay outside the gene matches. CDR1 and CDR2 (germline): SEHNR, FQNEAQ (reference sequence). The CDR3 is CASSLAGGVGYTF. CDR3 nucleotide sequence: TGTGCCAGCAGCTTAGCAGGGGGCGTGGGCTACACCTTC. The entire variable domain, with the rest obtained from reference TRBV7-9 and TRBJ1-2, is as follows: DTGVSQNPRHKITKRGQNVTFRCDPISEHNRLYWYRQTLGQGPEFLTYFQNEAQLEKSRLLSDRFSAERPKGSFSTLEIQRTEQGDSAMYLCASSLAGGVGYTFGSGTRLTVV.

The V gene is TRBV6-1, the J gene TRBJ1-1; 8 nucleotides agree with TRBD1. The CDR3 runs to 14 residues. CDR1 and CDR2 from the germline V gene are MNHNS and SASEGT. Trimming at V came to 3 bases and at J to 4 bases, leaving 4 bases not matched to a gene. This CDR3 reads CASSDDQGATEAFF. The CDR3 DNA follows: TGTGCCAGCAGTGACGATCAGGGGGCCACTGAAGCTTTCTTT.

This clonotype was found many times. The V and J genes are TRBV2 and TRBJ2-7; 9 bases are a match to TRBD2. CDR3 length: 15 amino acids. V dropped 7 bases and J dropped 0; count of bases not matched to a gene: 7. Germline lookup yields CDR1 SNHLY and CDR2 FYNNEI. The CDR3 spells CASIQLAGGSYEQYF. The CDR3 bases are TGTGCCAGCATCCAACTAGCGGGCGGCTCCTACGAGCAGTACTTC.

A note on this clonotype: One junction end disagrees with the germline gene, perhaps due to a read error. The CDR3 coding sequence is TGTGTCTGGAGATGGACAGGGTCGGACTATGGCTACACCTTC. This gives the protein CVWRWTGSDYGYTF. V and J are TRBV30 and TRBJ1-2, with 8 bases matching TRBD1. The CDR3 is 14 residues long. Looked up from germline, CDR1 is GTSNPN and CDR2 is SVGIG (reference sequence).

This clonotype showed up just a few times. This chain uses TRBV19 with TRBJ2-4, with D possibly TRBD1 on 6 matching bases. The CDR3 runs 15 residues. CDR1 and CDR2 (germline): LNHDA, SQIVND (reference sequence). Trimming cost V 4 bases and J 7 bases, with 17 bases left between them. The CDR3 nucleotides read TGTGCCAGTAGTACCTCTGCAGGGGCGACGAACATTCAGTACTTC. Encoded protein: CASSTSAGATNIQYF.

This chain uses TRBV5-1 with TRBJ2-1; D unresolved. Germline V lookup: CDR1 SGHRS, CDR2 YFSETQ. The CDR3 extends over 14 amino acids. The germline V and J ends were trimmed by 1 base and 5 bases, with 10 bases remaining between them. CDR3 DNA sequence: TGCGCCAGCAGCTTGACCGGACCGAACAATGAGCAGTTCTTC. Translation gives CASSLTGPNNEQFF.

V is TRBV12-3 or TRBV12-4 and J is TRBJ2-7; tentatively, D is TRBD1 (5 bases). Trimming removed 6 bases at V and 3 bases at J, with 15 bases between. This CDR3 has 14 residues. The CDR3 DNA follows: TGTGCCAGCAGCTTCTCTGTCAGGGTCTACGAGCAGTACTTC. Translated, it gives CASSFSVRVYEQYF.

V is TRBV7-9 and J is TRBJ2-1; a possible D gene is TRBD2 (6 bases). The CDR3 is 11 residues long. V lost 5 bases, J lost 9 bases, and 8 bases lay in between. Germline CDR1 reads SEHNR; CDR2 reads FQNEAQ (reference sequence). CDR3 in amino acids: CASSPEGEQFF. CDR3 in DNA: TGTGCCAGCAGCCCGGAGGGTGAGCAGTTCTTC.

Comment on this clonotype: A much more abundant neighbour one base away suggests this may be a read error. The V call is TRBV19, the J call TRBJ2-3; TRBD1 matches 7 bases. The CDR3 covers 16 residues. The germline V gene has CDR1 LNHDA and CDR2 SQIVND (reference sequence). V dropped 4 bases and J dropped 0; count of bases not matched to a gene: 7. The CDR3 nucleotides read TGTGCCAGTAGTAGGATTAGCAGGGGGAGCACAGATACGCAGTATTTT. As protein: CASSRISRGSTDTQYF.

V and J are TRBV28 and TRBJ2-6, with D possibly TRBD1 on 5 matching bases. Germline V CDR1 and CDR2: MDHEN, SYDVKM. V lost 6 bases to trimming and J lost 0 bases, with 15 bases between them. The CDR3 runs 17 residues. This chain's CDR3 is CASRGRGSSSGANVLTF. As DNA, the CDR3 is TGTGCCAGCAGAGGAAGGGGCTCAAGCTCTGGGGCCAACGTCCTGACTTTC.

In its sample, this clonotype was seen many times. The J gene is TRBJ2-5, the V gene TRBV7-9; TRBD2 matches at 12 bases. Germline CDR1 SEHNR, CDR2 FQNEAQ (reference sequence). This CDR3 has 17 residues. The V and J ends lost 2 bases and 2 bases, in that order; junction bases with no gene match: 6. This CDR3 is CASSLRLAGEGQETQYF. As DNA, the CDR3 is TGTGCCAGCAGCTTAAGACTAGCGGGAGAAGGTCAAGAGACCCAGTACTTC.

This clonotype was counted a few times. This chain uses TRBV29-1 with TRBJ2-3; 8 nucleotides agree with TRBD2. V was clipped by 4 bases and J by 6 bases; unmatched bases: 3. The length of the CDR3 is 12 residues. The germline gives CDR1 SQVTM, CDR2 ANQGSEA. In nucleotides, the CDR3 is TGCAGCGTTGTATTAGCGGGGGATACGCAGTATTTT. It is translated as CSVVLAGDTQYF.

The chain has TRBV4-1 and TRBJ1-5; 9 bases are shared with TRBD1. CDR1 and CDR2 (germline): MGHRA, YSYEKL. This CDR3 is 15 amino acids long. The junction had 4 bases not matched to a gene; V was cut back by 1 base and J by 6 bases. DNA for the CDR3: TGCGCCAGCAGCCAAGGACAGGGGGTGACTCAGCCCCAGCATTTT. It yields the protein CASSQGQGVTQPQHF.

This clonotype was seen ten or more times. The CDR3 sequence: CASSVDTYNEQFF. CDR3 in DNA: TGTGCCAGCAGCGTCGACACCTACAATGAGCAGTTCTTC. This chain connects TRBV11-2 to TRBJ2-1; D is unresolved. Trimming removed 5 bases from V and 2 bases from J, with 7 bases in between. CDR3 length: 13 residues. Per germline, CDR1 SGHAT and CDR2 FQNNGV.

This clonotype was observed a single time. The chain is built from TRBV9 and TRBJ1-1, with D hard to call. Trimming pared 4 bases from V and 2 bases from J, leaving 9 bases between. The CDR3 is made up of 13 amino acids. CDR1 is SGDLS and CDR2 is YYNGEE in the germline V gene. The CDR3 DNA follows: TGTGCCAGCAGCTTTCAGAGTAACACTGAAGCTTTCTTT. This sequence encodes CASSFQSNTEAFF.

This clonotype was seen a few times. The V call is TRBV15, the J call TRBJ2-1, with 8 bases aligning to TRBD1. The CDR3 has 13 amino acids. After removal of 5 bases from V and 5 bases from J, the junction contained 2 bases not matched to a gene. CDR1 is LNHNV and CDR2 is YYDKDF in the germline V gene (reference sequence). The CDR3 region is CATSWTGNNEQFF. CDR3 coding DNA: TGTGCCACCAGCTGGACAGGGAACAATGAGCAGTTCTTC.

Regarding this clonotype: Since a much larger clone is just one base distant, this may be a read error. The genes are TRBV6-1 and TRBJ1-1; no clear D. This CDR3 has 11 amino acids. Germline V gene data show CDR1 as MNHNS and CDR2 as SASEGT. V lost 8 bases and J 0 bases, leaving 4 bases between the germline ends. CDR3: CASGMNTEAFF. The DNA for the CDR3 is TGTGCCAGCGGGATGAACACTGAAGCTTTCTTT.

This clonotype has ten or more counts. The V and J genes are TRBV3-1 and TRBJ2-7; D is undetermined. This CDR3 contains 11 residues. Germline values: CDR1 LGHDT, CDR2 YNNKEL (reference sequence). The germline V and J ends were trimmed by 1 base and 12 bases, with 10 bases remaining between them. The CDR3 protein is CASSQGQGSYF. As DNA, the CDR3 is TGTGCCAGCAGCCAAGGTCAAGGGTCGTACTTC.

The chain couples TRBV6-1 to TRBJ2-5; TRBD1 is a possible D gene (6 bases). The germline V gene has CDR1 MNHNS and CDR2 SASEGT. CDR3 length equals 14 residues. Deletions cut 6 bases from V and 9 bases from J, with 20 bases between. This CDR3 is CASSANQGRGAQYF. The DNA of the CDR3 is TGTGCCAGCAGCGCCAACCAGGGGAGAGGGGCCCAGTACTTC.

This clonotype was picked up many times. The chain employs TRBV5-1 and TRBJ2-7; TRBD1 matches 8 bases. Germline assignment: CDR1 SGHRS and CDR2 YFSETQ. Trimming at V came to 3 bases and at J to 2 bases, leaving 4 bases not matched to a gene. The CDR3 contains 14 residues. As DNA, the CDR3 is TGCGCCAGCAGCTGGGGACAGGCTACCTACGAGCAGTACTTC. It codes for CASSWGQATYEQYF.

The table lists this clonotype with a few counts. The chain couples TRBV6-5 to TRBJ1-2; D is uncertain. The CDR3 totals 12 residues. In germline, CDR1 is MNHEY, CDR2 SVGAGI. The germline V and J ends were trimmed by 4 bases and 1 base, with 4 bases remaining between them. Here the CDR3 DNA reads TGTGCCAGCAGTTCAGTTAACTATGGCTACACCTTC. This translates into CASSSVNYGYTF.